One and the same sample provided the 5 T cell receptor beta chains below, sequenced in a study of graft-versus-host responses after intestinal transplantation (dated by TCRdb to the early 2020s). For these receptors, no antigen is known. Receptor libraries were prepared by the immunoSEQ multiplex PCR assay. TCRdb obtained this table from immuneACCESS and retained in-frame rearrangements with V and J assigned. These tables miss some clones; where compared with another copy, unresolved V genes account for less than half of the shortfall, and the remainder is unexplained. The sample table shows approximately 71,000 clones, and 89% are seen once. The ten largest clones take up around 2.7% of the sample. Sample time point, as interpreted from the label and publication: cells obtained before transplantation from donor or recipient. This specimen consisted of unstimulated CD8+ T cells sorted from spleen or lymph node cells, obtained before intestinal transplant. These receptors all come from a human donor who received an intestinal transplant.

The rearrangement uses TRBV11-2 and TRBJ1-2, with 11 nucleotides matching TRBD1. CDR1 SGHAT and CDR2 FQNNGV come from the germline V gene. After removal of 3 bases from V and 8 bases from J, the junction contained 8 bases not matched to a gene. The CDR3 covers 15 residues. CDR3 in amino acids: CASSFMDRGLGGYTF. The DNA for the CDR3 is TGTGCCAGCAGCTTTATGGACAGGGGGCTTGGAGGCTACACCTTC.

The count of this clone is one. The chain links TRBV6-6 to TRBJ2-3, with 8 bases matching TRBD2. The CDR3 is 16 residues long. Germline CDR1 and CDR2: MNHNY and SVGAGI (reference sequence). The J segment lost 0 bases and the V segment lost 2 bases, leaving 4 bases of the junction unmatched. CDR3 loop: CASSYPLAGSTDTQYF. DNA of the CDR3: TGTGCCAGCAGTTACCCGCTAGCGGGTAGCACAGATACGCAGTATTTT.

The chain employs TRBV7-8 and TRBJ1-6, with D tentatively TRBD1 (5 bases). Germline V gives CDR1 SGHVS, CDR2 FQNEAQ. The CDR3 runs to 18 residues. Trimming pared 0 bases from V and 9 bases from J, leaving 21 bases between. DNA of the CDR3: TGTGCCAGCAGCTTAGCGGGGGGTCGGCCGAAAGAGCGTTCACCCCTCCACTTT. Its translation is CASSLAGGRPKERSPLHF.

The chain is built from TRBV28 and TRBJ1-4, with 7 nucleotides matching TRBD1. V lost 5 bases and J lost 8; bases outside the gene matches: 14. Germline lookup yields CDR1 MDHEN and CDR2 SYDVKM. The CDR3 is made up of 16 amino acids. The CDR3 reads CASSPPATGFGEKLFF. The CDR3 DNA sequence: TGTGCCAGCAGTCCCCCGGCGACAGGGTTCGGGGAAAAACTGTTTTTT.

The chain has TRBV27 and TRBJ2-4; D is perhaps TRBD1 (5 bases). V lost 5 bases and J 9 bases, leaving 20 bases between the germline ends. The germline V gene encodes CDR1 MNHEY and CDR2 SMNVEV (reference sequence). CDR3 size: 15 residues. DNA for the CDR3: TGTGCCAGCAGTCCAACAGGCGCACCAATTGGCATTCAGTACTTC. It encodes CASSPTGAPIGIQYF.